Included here is one T cell receptor (beta chain) sequence, with context. The data were taken from a study of blood T cell repertoires in COVID-19. Authors' processing steps: The authors estimated nucleated cell counts from reference gene primer amplification. Here immunoSEQ multiplex PCR was the method, and the copy in TCRdb shows in-frame clones only, minus some. From that table come the V and J calls and clone size; the DNA was used to work out D and trimming. This table holds over 75,000 clones, 75% to 90% found once. With 5 bases clipped from V and 5 bases from J, the junction kept 6 bases outside the gene matches. The germline V gene encodes CDR1 SGHRS and CDR2 YFSETQ. The CDR3 is made up of 13 amino acids.

Sequencing input: peripheral blood. This TCR derives from a woman over 75 with active COVID-19. The V gene is TRBV5-1, the J gene TRBJ2-7, with 8 bases lining up with TRBD1. The CDR3 region has the DNA TGCGCCAGCAGGATCGGACAGGGCCACGAGCAGTACTTC. Encoded protein: CASRIGQGHEQYF.